A selection of T cell receptor beta chains follows, all from one sample in a study of CXCR3 chemokines and chemotherapy response in bladder cancer. MiXCR, run by TCRdb on the PCR reads, gives a single entry per CDR3 protein. The repertoire holds 2,000 to 3,000 distinct CDR3 sequences, with 7.4% as singletons. Collection took place from a patient whose treatment included neoadjuvant chemotherapy. Every receptor here comes from a human donor with bladder cancer that responded to neoadjuvant chemotherapy. Both conserved end residues are part of each CDR3. The D gene is left open where the match is weak. The size entry is marked missing in some rows and otherwise reads once, few, many or a size class.

V,J,size,D,DNA,CDR3
TRBV7-9,TRBJ2-7,.,TRBD2,TGTGCCAGCAGCAAAGAGGTGGGACTAGGAGGCAGCGAGCAGTACTTC,CASSKEVGLGGSEQYF
TRBV30,TRBJ1-2,many,TRBD1,TGTGCCTGGAGTGTAGGCGGGACAGGGAACTATGGCTACACCTTC,CAWSVGGTGNYGYTF
TRBV20-1,TRBJ2-1,few,.,TGCAGTGCTAGAGTTCCCACGCGAGAGCAGTTCTTC,CSARVPTREQFF
TRBV7-2,TRBJ2-1,medium-sized,TRBD2,TGTGCCAGCAGCCTTTACCTAGGACTAGCGGGAAGGAATGAGCAGTTCTTC,CASSLYLGLAGRNEQFF
TRBV7-2,TRBJ2-1,medium-sized,.,TGTGCCAGCAGCTCCGAGCTATACAATGAGCAGTTCTTC,CASSSELYNEQFF
TRBV20-1,TRBJ2-7,.,.,TGCAGTGCCAGGAGCGCTGAGGGCCTCGAGCAGTACTTC,CSARSAEGLEQYF
TRBV29-1,TRBJ2-2,many,.,TGCAGCGTTGAGGGGGTATCCACCGGGGAGCTGTTTTTT,CSVEGVSTGELFF
TRBV6-5,TRBJ1-1,many,.,TGTGCCAGCAGTTACCTCCACAGGGTTTTCTTT,CASSYLHRVFF
TRBV5-6,TRBJ1-2,many,.,TGTGCCAGCGTTCCGGGGGGGCAGAGGGGCTACACCTTC,CASVPGGQRGYTF
TRBV20-1,TRBJ1-1,.,TRBD1,TGCAGTGCACAGACTGCGGGACAGAGTATGAACACTGAAGCTTTCTTT,CSAQTAGQSMNTEAFF
TRBV5-4,TRBJ2-7,few,TRBD2,TGTGCCAGCAGCACCCGGACTAGCGGGTACGAGCAGTACTTC,CASSTRTSGYEQYF
TRBV12-3/TRBV12-4,TRBJ2-7,many,.,TGTGCCAGCGGACGGACGGAGTCCTACGAGCAGTACTTC,CASGRTESYEQYF
TRBV12-3/TRBV12-4,TRBJ2-1,medium-sized,.,TGTGCCAGCAGTTTAAATGGGGTCAATGAGCAGTTCTTC,CASSLNGVNEQFF
TRBV6-1,TRBJ2-3,medium-sized,.,TGTGCCAGCAGCATGAGCGACACAGATACGCAGTATTTT,CASSMSDTDTQYF
TRBV12-3/TRBV12-4,TRBJ1-1,.,.,TGTGCCAGCAGTTCCACCGGAACAAAAGCTTTCTTT,CASSSTGTKAFF
TRBV20-1,TRBJ2-1,many,TRBD1,TGCAGTGCTCCGGGACAGGTCGGGAATGAGCAGTTCTTC,CSAPGQVGNEQFF
TRBV6-1,TRBJ2-3,many,TRBD2,TGTGCCAGCTCCCTAGCGGCAGATACGCAGTATTTT,CASSLAADTQYF
TRBV12-3/TRBV12-4,TRBJ1-5,many,.,TGTGCCAGCAGTTCTGGGGAACAAGCAACCCAGCATTTT,CASSSGEQATQHF
TRBV5-6,TRBJ1-4,many,.,TGTGCCAGCAGCTTGACAGGGCAGGGGGAAAAACTGTTTTTT,CASSLTGQGEKLFF
TRBV6-1,TRBJ1-2,large,.,TGTGCCAGCAGTGAATGGGGGTCTTTGGGCTACACCTTC,CASSEWGSLGYTF
TRBV24-1,TRBJ1-4,many,TRBD1,TGTGCCACCAGTGATCCCCGGGACAGAGAAAAACTGTTTTTT,CATSDPRDREKLFF
TRBV7-9,TRBJ1-4,few,TRBD1,TGTGCCAGCAGCCCGGGACAGGGTAATCATGTTAATGAAAAACTGTTTTTT,CASSPGQGNHVNEKLFF
TRBV12-3/TRBV12-4,TRBJ2-7,medium-sized,TRBD1,TGTGCCAGCAGTTTCCAATCCACAGGGGTCGAGCAGTACTTC,CASSFQSTGVEQYF
TRBV30,TRBJ1-2,.,.,TGTGCCTGGAGTGTACACGGGAACTATGGCTACACCTTC,CAWSVHGNYGYTF
TRBV5-6,TRBJ1-1,medium-sized,.,TGTGCCAGCAGCCCCCCGGCCAGGGACGCAACTGAAGCTTTCTTT,CASSPPARDATEAFF
TRBV27,TRBJ1-1,medium-sized,.,TGTGCCAGCAGTCCCTACCGGGGGGGAAACACTGAAGCTTTCTTT,CASSPYRGGNTEAFF
TRBV6-2/TRBV6-3,TRBJ1-2,medium-sized,.,TGTGCCAGCAGTTACTCTAAGGGGTTTGGCTATGGCTACACCTTC,CASSYSKGFGYGYTF
TRBV28,TRBJ1-2,many,TRBD1,TGTGCCAGCAGTTCCCCGACAGGGGGGGACTATGGCTACACCTTC,CASSSPTGGDYGYTF
TRBV7-9,TRBJ2-3,many,.,TGTGCCAGCAGCTTAGAAGGTGTGGCAGATACGCAGTATTTT,CASSLEGVADTQYF
TRBV6-5,TRBJ2-7,few,TRBD2,TGTGCCAGCAGTCCCGGACTAGGGAAGTACGAGCAGTACTTC,CASSPGLGKYEQYF
TRBV6-1,TRBJ1-4,medium-sized,.,TGTGCCAGCAGTGAAGTTACCCCCCCGAGCGATGAAAAACTGTTTTTT,CASSEVTPPSDEKLFF
TRBV28,TRBJ1-6,many,.,TGTGCCAGCAGTTTCCTACAGGGAGGAAGGACCCTCCACTTT,CASSFLQGGRTLHF
TRBV13,TRBJ1-5,many,TRBD1,TGTGCCAGCAGCCCGGGGACAGGCCTCAATCAGCCCCAGCATTTT,CASSPGTGLNQPQHF
TRBV6-5,TRBJ2-3,many,TRBD2,TGTGCCAGCAGTTACCGGACTAGCGGGGGCACAGATACGCAGTATTTT,CASSYRTSGGTDTQYF
TRBV12-3/TRBV12-4,TRBJ1-1,many,TRBD1,TGTGCCAGCAGTCCAGGGGGCTTGAGCACTGAAGCTTTCTTT,CASSPGGLSTEAFF
TRBV11-1,TRBJ1-3,.,.,TGTGCCAGCAGCTTAGCGGCCAACTCTGGAAACACCATATATTTT,CASSLAANSGNTIYF
TRBV19,TRBJ1-2,large,.,TGTGCCAGTAGTATCGGCCCGGCTAACTATGGCTACACCTTC,CASSIGPANYGYTF
TRBV7-2,TRBJ2-7,many,.,TGTGCCAGCAGCAAAGCGGCCACGAGCTCCTACGAGCAGTACTTC,CASSKAATSSYEQYF
TRBV15,TRBJ1-4,medium-sized,.,TGTGCCACCAGCAGGGACAAAACTAATGAAAAACTGTTTTTT,CATSRDKTNEKLFF
TRBV18,TRBJ2-7,many,TRBD2,TGTGCCAGCTCACCCCTTAGCGGGAGCGGGTACGAGCAGTACTTC,CASSPLSGSGYEQYF
TRBV27,TRBJ2-1,medium-sized,.,TGTGCCAGCAGTCCATGGACGGGGGCCAGCTCCTACAATGAGCAGTTCTTC,CASSPWTGASSYNEQFF
TRBV12-3/TRBV12-4,TRBJ2-5,many,.,TGTGCCAGCAGGGGTACGGACGGACTGCGAAGGGAGACCCAGTACTTC,CASRGTDGLRRETQYF
TRBV18,TRBJ2-1,many,TRBD2,TGTGCCAGCTCACCATCAGCTAGCGGTAGCTCCTACAATGAGCAGTTCTTC,CASSPSASGSSYNEQFF
TRBV29-1,TRBJ2-1,medium-sized,TRBD1,TGCAGCGTTGAAGGAATCGTGACAGGGTTCAATGAGCAGTTCTTC,CSVEGIVTGFNEQFF
TRBV19,TRBJ1-2,.,.,TGTGCCAGTAGTATGACCGACTATGGCTACACCTTC,CASSMTDYGYTF
TRBV28,TRBJ2-2,many,.,TGTGCCAGCAGTTTAAGCTCCGCCGCCGGGGAGCTGTTTTTT,CASSLSSAAGELFF
TRBV13,TRBJ2-1,medium-sized,.,TGTGCCAGCAGCGGTAGCGGAACCTATACCTACAATGAGCAGTTCTTC,CASSGSGTYTYNEQFF
TRBV5-6,TRBJ1-6,medium-sized,.,TGTGCCAGCAGCTTTATCCTCTTGAGCGAACCCCTCCACTTT,CASSFILLSEPLHF
TRBV29-1,TRBJ1-2,large,TRBD1,TGCAGCGTTTGGACAGGGGGTAACTATGGCTACACCTTC,CSVWTGGNYGYTF
TRBV6-2/TRBV6-3,TRBJ2-7,many,.,TGTGCCAGCACCAGGACGTTGGTCCCCTACGAGCAGTACTTC,CASTRTLVPYEQYF
TRBV30,TRBJ1-6,many,TRBD1,TGTGCCTGGACAGGGGGCTATAATTCACCCCTCCACTTT,CAWTGGYNSPLHF
TRBV6-1,TRBJ1-6,medium-sized,TRBD1,TGTGCCAGCAGGAGAGGGGGCGCCGGATCACCCCTCCACTTT,CASRRGGAGSPLHF
TRBV5-4,TRBJ2-2,.,TRBD1,TGTGCCAGCAGCCCGGACAGGGGTTCGGGAGTCCCCGGGGAGCTGTTTTTT,CASSPDRGSGVPGELFF
TRBV10-3,TRBJ2-5,.,.,TGTGCCATCAGTGAGGTCGGGGGCGGGGGAGAGACCCAGTACTTC,CAISEVGGGGETQYF
TRBV20-1,TRBJ2-7,many,.,TGCAGTGCTGGGGGGCGGGGCGGGAGTTTAAACGAGCAGTACTTC,CSAGGRGGSLNEQYF